The 19 T cell receptor beta chains reported below all come from one sample, sequenced in a study of post-analysis software for immune sequencing data. General study findings and limits: Patients carried roughly 5 TRBV segments more frequently than controls did, and TRBV5-6, TRBV5-1 and TRBV20-1 were among them.

Unique molecular identifiers had been added to the TCR beta cDNA libraries. TCRdb passed the PCR reads through MiXCR, listing each CDR3 protein once. This table holds approximately 630,000 distinct CDR3 sequences, 59% found once. What these receptors recognize is not known. The material sequenced was blood. The receptors were sampled from a girl under 10 years old with multiple sclerosis.

This clonotype has just a few counts. The genes are TRBV12-3 or TRBV12-4 and TRBJ2-5; tentatively, D is TRBD2 (6 bases). The ends were cut back, 1 base at V and 0 bases at J, with 9 bases in the middle. The CDR3 runs 15 residues. CDR3 coding DNA: TGTGCCAGCAGTTTAGGCGGGACGTACCAAGAGACCCAGTACTTC. It is translated as CASSLGGTYQETQYF.

This chain uses TRBV10-2 with TRBJ1-1; 8 bases map to TRBD1. Germline V gene data show CDR1 as WSHSY and CDR2 as SAAADI. The CDR3 is 12 amino acids. The V segment lost 10 bases and the J segment 6 bases; nucleotides outside the gene matches: 7. The CDR3 DNA reads TGCGCCACAGCCGGACAGGGACCTGAAGCTTTCTTT. Amino acids: CATAGQGPEAFF.

The J gene is TRBJ1-4, the V gene TRBV4-1, with 7 bases fitting TRBD1. Per the germline V gene, CDR1 is MGHRA and CDR2 is YSYEKL. CDR3 length: 15 amino acids. V dropped 3 bases and J dropped 4; count of bases not matched to a gene: 5. The CDR3 DNA reads TGCGCCAGCAGCCAGCAGGGGGGAGTTAATGAAAAACTGTTTTTT. This codes for CASSQQGGVNEKLFF.

The genes are TRBV6-1 and TRBJ2-5; 10 bases map to TRBD2. Near its end, the DNA agrees better with TRBJ2-7, so the J call may be wrong. Per the germline V gene, CDR1 is MNHNS and CDR2 is SASEGT. This CDR3 contains 16 residues. Here the CDR3 reads CASSGLAGDLLYEQYF. In DNA form, the CDR3 reads TGTGCCAGCAGTGGTCTAGCGGGAGACCTACTCTACGAGCAGTACTTC.

This chain uses TRBV3-1 with TRBJ2-1; the D gene is possibly TRBD2 (6 bases). Germline V gene data show CDR1 as LGHDT and CDR2 as YNNKEL (reference sequence). The length of the CDR3 is 15 residues. Trimming cost V 2 bases and J 0 bases, with 8 bases left between them. CDR3 region: CASSQLAYSYNEQFF. The CDR3 coding sequence is TGTGCCAGCAGCCAACTAGCGTACTCCTACAATGAGCAGTTCTTC.

This clonotype showed up just once. The rearrangement joins TRBV13 to TRBJ2-7; 13 nucleotides agree with TRBD2. V trimming: 5 bases; J trimming: 4 bases; junction bases outside the gene matches: 5. Germline CDR1 is PRHDT and CDR2 is FYEKMQ (reference sequence). The CDR3 consists of 15 residues. The CDR3 region is CASSTGLAGVYEQYF. The CDR3 DNA reads as TGTGCCAGCAGCACCGGACTAGCGGGAGTGTACGAGCAGTACTTC.

This clonotype was picked up one time. CDR3: CASGLAGWGNEQFF. The CDR3 bases are TGTGCTAGTGGTTTGGCTGGGTGGGGCAATGAGCAGTTCTTC. The V and J genes are TRBV12-5 and TRBJ2-1; no clear D gene. V was cut by 1 base and J by 6 bases, with 10 bases left in between. The CDR3 spans 14 residues. CDR1 is LGHNT, CDR2 FRNRAP, per germline.

This chain connects TRBV12-3 or TRBV12-4 to TRBJ2-1; 9 positions agree with TRBD1. J lost 1 base, V lost 6 bases, and 4 bases had no gene match. The CDR3 runs 15 residues. In DNA form, the CDR3 reads TGTGCCAGCAGGGGACAGGGCGGGTCCTACAATGAGCAGTTCTTC. This encodes CASRGQGGSYNEQFF.

V usage is TRBV12-3 or TRBV12-4 and J usage is TRBJ1-2, with D possibly being TRBD1 (6 bases). The length of the CDR3 is 15 residues. V gave up 5 bases and J gave up 6 bases, with 19 bases separating them. The CDR3 reads CASSILNRAGNGYTF. The CDR3 DNA follows: TGTGCCAGCAGTATACTGAACAGGGCGGGGAATGGCTACACCTTC.

The rearrangement joins TRBV12-3 or TRBV12-4 to TRBJ1-6; no definite D call. The CDR3 consists of 13 residues. V was shortened by 3 bases and J by 11 bases, with 11 bases between the two germline ends. CDR3 sequence: CASSLKASAPLHF. The CDR3, as DNA: TGTGCCAGCAGTTTGAAGGCTAGCGCACCCCTCCACTTT.

This clonotype was observed a few times. This chain connects TRBV20-1 to TRBJ2-7, with unresolved D. V lost 3 bases and J lost 3, with 12 bases in between. Looked up from germline, CDR1 is DFQATT and CDR2 is SNEGSKA (reference sequence). The length of the CDR3 is 13 residues. CDR3: CSASPPGSYEQYF. The CDR3 DNA is TGCAGTGCTAGCCCACCTGGCAGCTACGAGCAGTACTTC.

The CDR3 bases are TGCAGTGCTAGTCGACTAGTAGGTTACGATGAGCAGTTCTTC. Protein sequence: CSASRLVGYDEQFF. The chain uses TRBV20-1 and TRBJ2-7; TRBD2 is a possible D gene (6 bases). The last part of the DNA fits TRBJ2-1 better; the J call may be wrong. Germline V gene data show CDR1 as DFQATT and CDR2 as SNEGSKA (reference sequence). CDR3 size: 14 residues.

The chain combines TRBV29-1 with TRBJ1-1, with a tentative D call TRBD1 (6 bases). Between the trimmed V and J ends, which lost 3 bases and 1 base, there was a span of 12 bases. Per germline, CDR1 SQVTM and CDR2 ANQGSEA. This CDR3 region has 14 residues. DNA of the CDR3: TGCAGCGTTGACTCAGGGGCCTGGAACACTGAAGCTTTCTTT. This sequence encodes CSVDSGAWNTEAFF.

The V call is TRBV20-1, the J call TRBJ2-7; possibly TRBD1 or TRBD2 for D (7 bases each). Trimming cost V 3 bases and J 0 bases, with 15 bases left between them. CDR3 length: 15 amino acids. Looked up from germline, CDR1 is DFQATT and CDR2 is SNEGSKA (reference sequence). CDR3 amino acids: CSARGGGQLSYEQYF. The CDR3 DNA follows: TGCAGTGCTAGGGGGGGGGGACAGCTCTCCTACGAGCAGTACTTC.

The chain is built from TRBV25-1 and TRBJ2-7; D is perhaps TRBD1 (5 bases). This CDR3 contains 15 residues. Germline loops: CDR1 MGHDK, CDR2 SYGVNS. Trimming pared 9 bases from V and 2 bases from J, leaving 20 bases between. The CDR3, as DNA: TGTGCCAGTTCACACTCCGACAGAGCTACCTACGAGCAGTACTTC. Translation: CASSHSDRATYEQYF.

CDR3 coding DNA: TGTGCCAGCAGCTCGGGGCCAAAGGAAAAACTGTTTTTT. It yields the protein CASSSGPKEKLFF. The chain recombines TRBV7-2 with TRBJ1-4; possibly TRBD1 for D (5 bases). Per germline, CDR1 SGHTA and CDR2 FQGNSA. CDR3 length: 13 amino acids. The germline V and J ends were trimmed by 4 bases and 8 bases, with 11 bases remaining between them. The complete variable domain, with remaining parts taken from reference TRBV7-2 and TRBJ1-4, reads GAGVSQSPSNKVTEKGKDVELRCDPISGHTALYWYRQSLGQGLEFLIYFQGNSAPDKSGLPSDRFSAERTGGSVSTLTIQRTQQEDSAVYLCASSSGPKEKLFFGSGTQLSVL.

The rearrangement joins TRBV20-1 to TRBJ1-1; 7 bases match TRBD1. Trimming cost V 4 bases and J 1 base; bases outside gene matches: 6. Per the germline V gene, CDR1 is DFQATT and CDR2 is SNEGSKA (reference sequence). This CDR3 contains 14 residues. The DNA of the CDR3 is TGCAGTGCTACTCGAGGACAGGAGAACACTGAAGCTTTCTTT. Amino acids: CSATRGQENTEAFF.

This chain links TRBV24-1 with TRBJ1-1; perhaps TRBD1 as D (5 bases). The CDR3 length is 12 residues. Trimming stripped 4 bases from V and 4 bases from J, with 6 bases between. Germline V lookup: CDR1 KGHDR, CDR2 SFDVKD. The CDR3 nucleotides read TGTGCCACCAGTGAGGGACGCACTGAAGCTTTCTTT. Its protein is CATSEGRTEAFF.

This clonotype was detected a few times. This chain connects TRBV20-1 to TRBJ1-5; no clear D. V gave up 6 bases and J gave up 5 bases, with 14 bases separating them. This CDR3 comprises 13 residues. CDR1 is DFQATT and CDR2 is SNEGSKA in the germline V gene (reference sequence). The CDR3 DNA reads TGCAGTGCCCAGAGGTCGCAGTATCAGCCCCAGCATTTT. Translating it yields CSAQRSQYQPQHF.